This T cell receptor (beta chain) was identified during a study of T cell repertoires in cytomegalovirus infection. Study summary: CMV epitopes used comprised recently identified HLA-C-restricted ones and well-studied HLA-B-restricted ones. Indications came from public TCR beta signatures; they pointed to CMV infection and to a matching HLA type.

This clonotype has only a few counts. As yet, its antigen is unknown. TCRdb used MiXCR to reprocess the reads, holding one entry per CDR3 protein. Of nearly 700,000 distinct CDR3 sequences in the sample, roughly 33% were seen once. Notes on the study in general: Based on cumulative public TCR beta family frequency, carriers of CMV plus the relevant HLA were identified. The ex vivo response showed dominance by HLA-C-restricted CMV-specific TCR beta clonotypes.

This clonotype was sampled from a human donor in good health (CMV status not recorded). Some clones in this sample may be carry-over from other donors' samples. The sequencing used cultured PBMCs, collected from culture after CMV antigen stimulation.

The CDR3 sequence is CASSPLTAPEGTGELFF. The CDR3 nucleotides are TGTGCCAGCAGTCCCCTTACTGCTCCTGAGGGCACCGGGGAGCTGTTTTTT. V is TRBV27 and J is TRBJ2-2, with D maybe TRBD2 (5 bases). This CDR3 spans 17 amino acids. The V gene lost 5 bases and the J gene lost 4 bases, with 20 bases spanning the gap. In germline, CDR1 is MNHEY, CDR2 SMNVEV (reference sequence).